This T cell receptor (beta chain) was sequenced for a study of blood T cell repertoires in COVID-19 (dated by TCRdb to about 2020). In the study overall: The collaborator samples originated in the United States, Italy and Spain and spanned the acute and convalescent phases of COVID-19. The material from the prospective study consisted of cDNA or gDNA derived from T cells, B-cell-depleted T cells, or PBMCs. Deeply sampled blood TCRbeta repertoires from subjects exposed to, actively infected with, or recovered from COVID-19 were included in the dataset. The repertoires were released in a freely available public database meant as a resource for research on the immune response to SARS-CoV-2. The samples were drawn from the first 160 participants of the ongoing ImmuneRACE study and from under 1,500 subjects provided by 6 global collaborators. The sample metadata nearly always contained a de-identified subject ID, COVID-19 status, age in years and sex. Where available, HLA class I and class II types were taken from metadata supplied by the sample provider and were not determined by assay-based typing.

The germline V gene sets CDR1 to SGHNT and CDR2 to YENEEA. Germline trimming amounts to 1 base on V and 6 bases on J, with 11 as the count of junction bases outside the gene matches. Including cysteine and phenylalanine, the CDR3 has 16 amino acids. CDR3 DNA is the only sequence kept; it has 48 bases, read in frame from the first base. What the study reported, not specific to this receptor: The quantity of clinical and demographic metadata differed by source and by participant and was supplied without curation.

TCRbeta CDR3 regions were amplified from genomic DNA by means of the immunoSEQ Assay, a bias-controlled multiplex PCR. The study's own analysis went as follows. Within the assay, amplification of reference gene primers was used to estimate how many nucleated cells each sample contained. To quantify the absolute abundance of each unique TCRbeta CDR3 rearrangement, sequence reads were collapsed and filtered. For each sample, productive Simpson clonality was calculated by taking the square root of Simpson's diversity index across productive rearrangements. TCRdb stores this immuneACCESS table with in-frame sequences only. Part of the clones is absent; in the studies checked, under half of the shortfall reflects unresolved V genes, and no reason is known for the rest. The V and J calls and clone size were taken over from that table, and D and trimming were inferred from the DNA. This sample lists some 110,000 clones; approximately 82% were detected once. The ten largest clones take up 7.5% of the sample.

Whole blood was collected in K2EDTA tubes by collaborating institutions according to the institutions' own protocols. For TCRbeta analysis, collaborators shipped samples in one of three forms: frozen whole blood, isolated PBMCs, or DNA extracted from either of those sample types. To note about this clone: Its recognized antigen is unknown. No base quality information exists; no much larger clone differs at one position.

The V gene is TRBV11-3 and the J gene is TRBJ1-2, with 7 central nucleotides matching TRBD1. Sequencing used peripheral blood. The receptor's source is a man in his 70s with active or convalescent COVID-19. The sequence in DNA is TGTGCCAGCAGCTTAGGAGGGGTGACAGGGCCCCATGGCTACACCTTC. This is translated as CASSLGGVTGPHGYTF.